This T cell receptor beta chain derives from a study of PD-1 blockade in classical Hodgkin lymphoma. Germline CDR1 is MNHNS and CDR2 is SASEGT. Deletions cut 4 bases from V and 5 bases from J, with 17 bases between. This CDR3 has 15 amino acids. Method: immunoSEQ multiplex PCR; TCRdb's copy keeps in-frame clones and lacks some. The sample yields 40,000 to 50,000 clones, 69% seen once. Time point here: cycle 4 day 1 (C4D1), after 6 weeks of nivolumab. The patients all showed relapse after autologous stem cell transplantation, while their brentuximab vedotin exposure varied. Worth noting for this clone: Its antigen is still unknown.

Study conclusions and caveats: Only CD4+ TCR diversity, not CD8+, had risen significantly by C4D1. The baseline diversity of complete responders showed similarity to that of newly diagnosed patients. Newly diagnosed patients had baseline TCR diversity that was reportedly lower than that of healthy donors.

This chain joins TRBV6-1 and TRBJ2-5, with a possible D match to TRBD1 (5 bases). The input for sequencing was peripheral blood mononuclear cells (PBMCs), taken before the fourth cycle of nivolumab. The TCR originated in a human donor with classical Hodgkin lymphoma. Here the CDR3 reads CASSVTGATRETQYF. The CDR3 nucleotides are TGTGCCAGCAGTGTAACTGGGGCTACCAGGGAGACCCAGTACTTC.